This T cell receptor beta chain was recovered during a study of T cells in tuberculosis. Profiling relied on immunoSEQ multiplex PCR, and the TCRdb table lists in-frame clones only, not all of them. Among 20,000 to 25,000 clones, approximately 94% were seen once, and the ten largest hold roughly 17%. This CDR3 is built from 14 residues. CDR1 and CDR2 (germline): LNHDA, SQIVND (reference sequence). Trimming at V came to 10 bases and at J to 3 bases, leaving 7 bases not matched to a gene. In the case of this clone: Its specificity is not known.

Study-level points and caveats: Cases with active tuberculosis were adults, while controls were adolescents.

The TCR comes from a donor between 10 and 35 years old with latent tuberculosis or without tuberculosis infection. Some clones in this sample may be carry-over from other donors' samples. The sequencing input was PBMCs. The V call is TRBV19, the J call TRBJ2-1; 9 nucleotides agree with TRBD1. In DNA, the CDR3 is TGTGCCATTGGGACAGGGCCTTTCTACAATGAGCAGTTCTTC. It yields the protein CAIGTGPFYNEQFF.